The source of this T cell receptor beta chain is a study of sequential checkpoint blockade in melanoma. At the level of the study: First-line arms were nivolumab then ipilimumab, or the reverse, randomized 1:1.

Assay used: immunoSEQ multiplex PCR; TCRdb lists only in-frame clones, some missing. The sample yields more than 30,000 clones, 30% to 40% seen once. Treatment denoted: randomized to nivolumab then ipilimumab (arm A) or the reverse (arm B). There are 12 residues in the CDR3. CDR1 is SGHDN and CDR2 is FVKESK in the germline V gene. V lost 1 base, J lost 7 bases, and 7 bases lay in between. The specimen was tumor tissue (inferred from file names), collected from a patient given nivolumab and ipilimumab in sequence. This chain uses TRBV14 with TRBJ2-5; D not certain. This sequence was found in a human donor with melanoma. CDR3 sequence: CASSQGPGTQYF. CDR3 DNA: TGTGCCAGCAGCCAAGGCCCGGGGACCCAGTACTTC.